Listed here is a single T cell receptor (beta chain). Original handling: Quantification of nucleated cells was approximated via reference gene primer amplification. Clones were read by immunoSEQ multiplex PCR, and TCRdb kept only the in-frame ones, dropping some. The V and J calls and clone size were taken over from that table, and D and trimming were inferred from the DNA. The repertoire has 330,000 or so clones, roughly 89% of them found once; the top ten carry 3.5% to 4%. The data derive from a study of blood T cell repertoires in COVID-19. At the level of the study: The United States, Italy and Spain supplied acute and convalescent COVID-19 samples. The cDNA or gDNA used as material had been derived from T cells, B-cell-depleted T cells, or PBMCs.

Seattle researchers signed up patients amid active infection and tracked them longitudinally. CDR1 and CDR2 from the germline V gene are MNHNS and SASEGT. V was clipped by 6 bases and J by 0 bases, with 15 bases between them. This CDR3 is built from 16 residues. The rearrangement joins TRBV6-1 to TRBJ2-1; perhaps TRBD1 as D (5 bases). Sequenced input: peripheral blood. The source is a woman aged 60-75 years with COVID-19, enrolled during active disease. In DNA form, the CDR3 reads TGTGCCAGCAGGGAAAGGGGTTGGGGCTCCTACAATGAGCAGTTCTTC. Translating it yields CASRERGWGSYNEQFF.